These T cell receptor beta chains were read from a single sample in a study of CD8 T cells in ankylosing spondylitis. Each CDR3 protein gets one entry after TCRdb re-called the 5' RACE reads with MiXCR. The table has 400,000 or so distinct CDR3 sequences, roughly a quarter seen once. Source material: blood, either unsorted or a sorted T cell fraction (not recorded which). These receptors were collected from a male donor with ankylosing spondylitis. Each CDR3 is given with its conserved first and last residue. D genes are given only for firm matches. For some rows the clone size is stated as once, few or many, or as a class when expanded; others skip it.

V gene,clone size,D gene,J gene,CDR3 DNA,CDR3 protein
TRBV2,NA,TRBD2,TRBJ2-1,TGTGCCAGCAGTGAGCCGGGGGGGAGTTGGTTTTCCTACAATGAGCAGTTCTTC,CASSEPGGSWFSYNEQFF
TRBV5-1,few,NA,TRBJ2-3,TGCGCCAGCAGCTTAAAGGACTCCTTAGATACGCAGTATTTT,CASSLKDSLDTQYF
TRBV5-1,few,NA,TRBJ2-4,TGCGCCAGCAGCTTGGCACCCTCTAGCGCCCTGGCCAACATTCAGTACTTC,CASSLAPSSALANIQYF
TRBV3-1,NA,NA,TRBJ2-1,TGTGCCAGCAGCCAAAACACGTACAATGAGCAGTTCTTC,CASSQNTYNEQFF
TRBV29-1,many,NA,TRBJ2-6,TGCAGCGTTTCCCAGGGGAGAGGGGCCAACGTCCTGACTTTC,CSVSQGRGANVLTF
TRBV25-1,few,NA,TRBJ2-7,TGTGCCAGCAGTGTCGTACAGAGAGACGAGCAGTACTTC,CASSVVQRDEQYF
TRBV20-1,few,NA,TRBJ1-6,TGCAGTGCTAGAGATCGTGGGGGGGGTCTCGATAATTCACCCCTCCACTTT,CSARDRGGGLDNSPLHF
TRBV6-1,few,NA,TRBJ1-6,TGTGCCAGCAGCCGGGGGGCAAATTCACCCCTCCACTTT,CASSRGANSPLHF
TRBV6-1,few,NA,TRBJ1-1,TGTGCCAGCAGTCCCCAGGTTCGTGTCACTGAAGCTTTCTTT,CASSPQVRVTEAFF
TRBV5-1,NA,NA,TRBJ2-1,TGCGCCAGCAGCTTGGTGGGACTTAGCTCCTACAATGAGCAGTTCTTC,CASSLVGLSSYNEQFF
TRBV6-1,few,NA,TRBJ2-3,TGTGCCACATCGGATTCAGGGCTCATAACAGATACGCAGTATTTT,CATSDSGLITDTQYF
TRBV3-1,few,TRBD2,TRBJ2-4,TGTGCCAGCAGCTTACGGACTAGCGGGAGTGTCCCCATTCAGTACTTC,CASSLRTSGSVPIQYF
TRBV12-3/TRBV12-4,NA,NA,TRBJ1-2,TGTGCCAGCAGTTGGGGGGACGGTCACTATGGCTACACCTTC,CASSWGDGHYGYTF
TRBV5-1,NA,TRBD1,TRBJ2-3,TGCGCCAGCAGCTCAGGGACAGGAGAAGATACGCAGTATTTT,CASSSGTGEDTQYF
TRBV4-2,few,NA,TRBJ2-5,TGTGCCAGCAGCCAAGGAGGGAGAGAGACCCAGTACTTC,CASSQGGRETQYF
TRBV7-2,few,NA,TRBJ2-1,TGTGCCAGCAGCTTACCCCAGAATGAGCAGTTCTTC,CASSLPQNEQFF
TRBV2,few,NA,TRBJ2-3,TGTGCCAGCAGTTTAGGGCAGTACAGCACAGATACGCAGTATTTT,CASSLGQYSTDTQYF
TRBV12-3/TRBV12-4,few,TRBD1,TRBJ1-5,TGTGCCAGCGCTGGTCTCGCGGGGACAGGGGAGAATCAGCCCCAGCATTTT,CASAGLAGTGENQPQHF
TRBV10-3,NA,NA,TRBJ1-1,TGTGCCATCAGTGATTTACAGGTAAACACTGAAGCTTTCTTT,CAISDLQVNTEAFF
TRBV7-9,NA,NA,TRBJ1-5,TGTGCCAGCAGTGCAGCGTTCGGAGTCCAGCATTTT,CASSAAFGVQHF
TRBV5-5,few,TRBD2,TRBJ2-3,TGTGCCAGCAGCTTGCCCCCGGGAGGAGACACAGATACGCAGTATTTT,CASSLPPGGDTDTQYF
TRBV12-3/TRBV12-4,NA,NA,TRBJ2-5,TGTGCCAGCAGTTTTCAGGGACCGGGGGAGACCCAGTACTTC,CASSFQGPGETQYF
TRBV7-2,NA,TRBD1,TRBJ2-1,TGTGCCAGCAGCTTAGGACAGGGTCGGAGTGAGCAGTTCTTC,CASSLGQGRSEQFF
TRBV5-4,NA,TRBD1,TRBJ2-1,TGTGCCAGCAGCTCCTCGGACAGGGCTGAGCAGTTCTTC,CASSSSDRAEQFF
TRBV20-1,few,NA,TRBJ2-1,TGCAGTGCTGCCTCCTTCGACTACTCCTCCTACAATGAGCAGTTCTTC,CSAASFDYSSYNEQFF
TRBV20-1,few,TRBD1,TRBJ2-3,TGCAGTGCTTTCGACAGGGGGCTCACAGATACGCAGTATTTT,CSAFDRGLTDTQYF
TRBV4-1,NA,TRBD1,TRBJ2-1,TGCGCCAGCAGCCAATTGGGACAGCTTAGGGATCACAATGAGCAGTTCTTC,CASSQLGQLRDHNEQFF
TRBV5-1,few,NA,TRBJ2-5,TGCGCCAGCAGCTTGGAGACAACCAAAGAGACCCAGTACTTC,CASSLETTKETQYF
TRBV9,NA,TRBD2,TRBJ2-3,TGTGCCAGCAGCGCATCAACCTCTACGCGGGAGGGCTTAACAGATACGCAGTATTTT,CASSASTSTREGLTDTQYF
TRBV11-1,few,TRBD1,TRBJ1-1,TGTGCCAGCAGCTTATCAAAGACAGGGCTGTCTGAAGCTTTCTTT,CASSLSKTGLSEAFF